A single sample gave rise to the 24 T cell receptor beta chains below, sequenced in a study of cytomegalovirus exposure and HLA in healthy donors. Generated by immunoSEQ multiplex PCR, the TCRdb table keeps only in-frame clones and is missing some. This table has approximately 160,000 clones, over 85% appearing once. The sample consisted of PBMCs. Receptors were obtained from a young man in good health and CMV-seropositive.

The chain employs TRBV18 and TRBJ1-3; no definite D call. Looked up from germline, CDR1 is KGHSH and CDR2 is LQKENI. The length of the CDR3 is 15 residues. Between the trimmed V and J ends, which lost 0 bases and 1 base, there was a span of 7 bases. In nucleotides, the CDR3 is TGTGCCAGCTCACCACCGAGCGGTTCTGGAAACACCATATATTTT. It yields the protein CASSPPSGSGNTIYF.

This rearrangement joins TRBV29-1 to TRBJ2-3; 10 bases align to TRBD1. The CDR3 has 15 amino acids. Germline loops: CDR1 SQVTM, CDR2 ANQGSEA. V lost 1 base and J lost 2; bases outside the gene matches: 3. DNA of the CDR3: TGCAGCGTTGAAGGACAGGGGGCCCACACAGATACGCAGTATTTT. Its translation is CSVEGQGAHTDTQYF.

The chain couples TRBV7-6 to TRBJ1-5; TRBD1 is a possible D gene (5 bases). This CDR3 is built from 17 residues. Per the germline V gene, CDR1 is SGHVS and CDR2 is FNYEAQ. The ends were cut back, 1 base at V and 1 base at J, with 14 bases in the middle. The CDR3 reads CASSLGAGLWSNQPQHF. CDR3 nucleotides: TGTGCCAGCAGCTTAGGGGCAGGGCTGTGGAGCAATCAGCCCCAGCATTTT.

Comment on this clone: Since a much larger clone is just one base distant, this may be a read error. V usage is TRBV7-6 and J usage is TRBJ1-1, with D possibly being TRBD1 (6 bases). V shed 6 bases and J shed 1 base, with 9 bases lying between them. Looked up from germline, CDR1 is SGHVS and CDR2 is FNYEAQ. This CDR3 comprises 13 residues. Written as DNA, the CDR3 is TGTGCCAGCAGTAGGGGACAGAACACTGAAGCTTTCTTT. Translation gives CASSRGQNTEAFF. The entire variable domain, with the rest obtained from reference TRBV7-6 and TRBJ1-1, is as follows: GAGVSQSPRYKVTKRGQDVALRCDPISGHVSLYWYRQALGQGPEFLTYFNYEAQQDKSGLPNDRFSAERPEGSISTLTIQRTEQRDSAMYRCASSRGQNTEAFFGQGTRLTVV.

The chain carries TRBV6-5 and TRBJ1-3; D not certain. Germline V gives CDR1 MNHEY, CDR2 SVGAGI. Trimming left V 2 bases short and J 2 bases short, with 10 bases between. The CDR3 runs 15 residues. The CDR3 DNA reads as TGTGCCAGCAGTTACGTCAACTCTCCTGGAAACACCATATATTTT. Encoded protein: CASSYVNSPGNTIYF.

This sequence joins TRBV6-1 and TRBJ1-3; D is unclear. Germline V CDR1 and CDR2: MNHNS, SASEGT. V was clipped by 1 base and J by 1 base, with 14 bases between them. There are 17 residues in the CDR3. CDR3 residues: CASSEGAATGSGNTIYF. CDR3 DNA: TGTGCCAGCAGTGAAGGGGCAGCCACGGGGTCTGGAAACACCATATATTTT.

CDR3 in DNA: TGTGCCAGCAGTTCGGCGGGACAGGGACAAGAGACCCAGTACTTC. Translating gives CASSSAGQGQETQYF. This chain joins TRBV27 and TRBJ2-5; 9 positions agree with TRBD1. Germline assignment: CDR1 MNHEY and CDR2 SMNVEV (reference sequence). J was trimmed by 2 bases and V by 4 bases; bases with no gene match: 5. The CDR3 extends over 15 amino acids.

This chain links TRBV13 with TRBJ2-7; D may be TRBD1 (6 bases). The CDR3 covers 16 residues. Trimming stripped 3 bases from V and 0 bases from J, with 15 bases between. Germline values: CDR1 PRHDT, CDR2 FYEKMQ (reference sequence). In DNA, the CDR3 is TGTGCCAGCAGCTTTGGACAGTTCCTCTACTCCTACGAGCAGTACTTC. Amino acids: CASSFGQFLYSYEQYF. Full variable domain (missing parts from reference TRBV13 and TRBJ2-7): AAGVIQSPRHLIKEKRETATLKCYPIPRHDTVYWYQQGPGQDPQFLISFYEKMQSDKGSIPDRFSAQQFSDYHSELNMSSLELGDSALYFCASSFGQFLYSYEQYFGPGTRLTVT.

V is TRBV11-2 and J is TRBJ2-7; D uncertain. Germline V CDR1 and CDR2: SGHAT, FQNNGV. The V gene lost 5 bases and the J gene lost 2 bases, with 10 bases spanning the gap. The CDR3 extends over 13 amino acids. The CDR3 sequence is CASSPSMPYEQYF. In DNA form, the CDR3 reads TGTGCCAGCAGCCCCTCTATGCCCTACGAGCAGTACTTC.

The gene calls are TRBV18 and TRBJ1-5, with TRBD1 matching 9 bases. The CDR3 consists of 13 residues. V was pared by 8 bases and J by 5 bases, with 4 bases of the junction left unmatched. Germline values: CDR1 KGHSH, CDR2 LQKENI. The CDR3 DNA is TGTGCCAGCCGGAGACAGGGGGATCAGCCCCAGCATTTT. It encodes CASRRQGDQPQHF.

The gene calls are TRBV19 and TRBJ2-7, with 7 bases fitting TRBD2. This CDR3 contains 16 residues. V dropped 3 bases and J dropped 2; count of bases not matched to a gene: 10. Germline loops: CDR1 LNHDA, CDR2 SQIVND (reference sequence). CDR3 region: CASSIGLGGRAYEQYF. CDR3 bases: TGTGCCAGTAGTATTGGACTAGGAGGCCGGGCCTACGAGCAGTACTTC.

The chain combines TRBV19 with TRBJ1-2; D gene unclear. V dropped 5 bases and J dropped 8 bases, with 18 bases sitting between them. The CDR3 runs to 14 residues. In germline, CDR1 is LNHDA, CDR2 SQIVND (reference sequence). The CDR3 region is CASSPPRVVYGYTF. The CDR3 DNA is TGTGCCAGTAGTCCACCTAGAGTCGTTTACGGCTACACCTTC.

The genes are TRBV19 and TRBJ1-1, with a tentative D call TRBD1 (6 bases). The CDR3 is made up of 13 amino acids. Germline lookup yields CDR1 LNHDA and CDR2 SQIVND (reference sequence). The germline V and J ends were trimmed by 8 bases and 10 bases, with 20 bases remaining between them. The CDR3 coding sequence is TGTGCCAGTCAAGGGACACAGGGTGCGGGAGCTTTCTTT. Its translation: CASQGTQGAGAFF.

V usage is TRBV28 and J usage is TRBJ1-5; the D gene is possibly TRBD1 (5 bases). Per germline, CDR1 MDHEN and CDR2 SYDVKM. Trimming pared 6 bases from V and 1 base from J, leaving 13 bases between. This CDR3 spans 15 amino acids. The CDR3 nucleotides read TGTGCCAGCAGCCCAGACCAGGGAAGCAATCAGCCCCAGCATTTT. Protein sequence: CASSPDQGSNQPQHF.

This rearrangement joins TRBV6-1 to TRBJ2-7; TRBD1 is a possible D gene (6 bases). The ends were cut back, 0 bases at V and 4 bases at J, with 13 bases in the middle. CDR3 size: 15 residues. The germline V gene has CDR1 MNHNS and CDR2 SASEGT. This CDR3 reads CASSEAWDILYEQYF. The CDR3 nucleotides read TGTGCCAGCAGTGAAGCGTGGGACATTTTATACGAGCAGTACTTC.

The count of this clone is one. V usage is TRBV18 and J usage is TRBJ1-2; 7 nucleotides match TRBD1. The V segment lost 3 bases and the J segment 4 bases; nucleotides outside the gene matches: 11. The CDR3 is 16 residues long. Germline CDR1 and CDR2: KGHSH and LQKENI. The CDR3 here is CASSPASEGGRYGYTF. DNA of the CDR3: TGTGCCAGCTCACCCGCGTCCGAAGGGGGCCGCTATGGCTACACCTTC. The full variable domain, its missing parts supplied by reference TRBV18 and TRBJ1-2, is NAGVMQNPRHLVRRRGQEARLRCSPMKGHSHVYWYRQLPEEGLKFMVYLQKENIIDESGMPKERFSAEFPKEGPSILRIQQVVRGDSAAYFCASSPASEGGRYGYTFGSGTRLTVV.

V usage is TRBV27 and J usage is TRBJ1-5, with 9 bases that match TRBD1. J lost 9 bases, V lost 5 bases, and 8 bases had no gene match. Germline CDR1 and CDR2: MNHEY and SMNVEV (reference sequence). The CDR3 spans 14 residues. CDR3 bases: TGTGCCAGCAGTCTGGGACAGGGCCCATGGCCCCAGCATTTT. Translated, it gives CASSLGQGPWPQHF.

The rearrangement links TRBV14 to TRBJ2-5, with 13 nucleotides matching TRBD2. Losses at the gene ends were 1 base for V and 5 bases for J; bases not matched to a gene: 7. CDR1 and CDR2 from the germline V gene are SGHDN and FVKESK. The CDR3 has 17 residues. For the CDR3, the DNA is TGTGCCAGCAGCCAAGTTCGACTAGCGGGAGGTGGCGAGACCCAGTACTTC. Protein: CASSQVRLAGGGETQYF.

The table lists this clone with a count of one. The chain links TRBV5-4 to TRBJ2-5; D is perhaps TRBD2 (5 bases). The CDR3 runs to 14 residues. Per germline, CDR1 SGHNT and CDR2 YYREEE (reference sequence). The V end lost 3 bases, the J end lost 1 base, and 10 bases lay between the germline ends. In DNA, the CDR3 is TGTGCCAGCAGCTGGACGGGGTTCCAAGAGACCCAGTACTTC. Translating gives CASSWTGFQETQYF.

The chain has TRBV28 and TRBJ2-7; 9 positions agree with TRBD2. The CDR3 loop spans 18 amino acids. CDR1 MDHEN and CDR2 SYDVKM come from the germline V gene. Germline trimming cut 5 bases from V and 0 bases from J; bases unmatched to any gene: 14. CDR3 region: CASSPRTLLAGSSYEQYF. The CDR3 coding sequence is TGTGCCAGCAGTCCGAGGACCTTACTAGCGGGTAGCTCCTACGAGCAGTACTTC. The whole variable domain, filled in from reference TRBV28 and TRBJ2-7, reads DVKVTQSSRYLVKRTGEKVFLECVQDMDHENMFWYRQDPGLGLRLIYFSYDVKMKEKGDIPEGYSVSREKKERFSLILESASTNQTSMYLCASSPRTLLAGSSYEQYFGPGTRLTVT.

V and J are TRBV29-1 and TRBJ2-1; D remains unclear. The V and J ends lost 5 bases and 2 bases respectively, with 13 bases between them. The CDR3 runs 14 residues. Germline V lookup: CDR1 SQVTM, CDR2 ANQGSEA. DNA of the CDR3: TGCAGCGTTACTCCCAAGGAGACCTACAATGAGCAGTTCTTC. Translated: CSVTPKETYNEQFF.

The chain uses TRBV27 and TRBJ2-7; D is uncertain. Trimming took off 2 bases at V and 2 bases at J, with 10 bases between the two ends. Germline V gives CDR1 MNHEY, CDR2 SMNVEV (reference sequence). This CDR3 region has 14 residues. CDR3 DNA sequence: TGTGCCAGCAGTTTAAGCAGCGTTGCCTACGAGCAGTACTTC. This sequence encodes CASSLSSVAYEQYF.

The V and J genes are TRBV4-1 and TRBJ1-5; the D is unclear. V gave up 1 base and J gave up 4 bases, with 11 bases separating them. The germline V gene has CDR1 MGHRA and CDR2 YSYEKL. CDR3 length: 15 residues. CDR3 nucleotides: TGCGCCAGCAGCCAAGCCGGGTCGCCGAATCAGCCCCAGCATTTT. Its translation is CASSQAGSPNQPQHF.

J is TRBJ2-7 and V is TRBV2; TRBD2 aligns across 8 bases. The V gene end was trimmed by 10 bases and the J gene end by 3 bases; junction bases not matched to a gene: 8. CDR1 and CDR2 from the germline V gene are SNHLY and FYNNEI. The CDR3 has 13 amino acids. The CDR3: CATKLAVLYEQYF. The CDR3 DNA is TGTGCCACCAAACTAGCGGTGCTCTACGAGCAGTACTTC.